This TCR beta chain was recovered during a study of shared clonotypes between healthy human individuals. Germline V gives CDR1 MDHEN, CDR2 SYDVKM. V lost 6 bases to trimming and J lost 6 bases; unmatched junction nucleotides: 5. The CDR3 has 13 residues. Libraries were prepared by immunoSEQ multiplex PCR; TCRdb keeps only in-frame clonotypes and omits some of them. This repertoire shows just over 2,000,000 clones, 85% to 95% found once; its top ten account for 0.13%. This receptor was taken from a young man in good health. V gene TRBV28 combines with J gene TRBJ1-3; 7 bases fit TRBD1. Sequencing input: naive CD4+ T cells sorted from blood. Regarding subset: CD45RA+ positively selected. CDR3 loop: CASRTGWENTIYF. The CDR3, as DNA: TGTGCCAGCAGGACAGGGTGGGAAAACACCATATATTTT.